These T cell receptor beta chains were read from a single sample in a study of blood T cell repertoires in COVID-19. This table comes from immunoSEQ multiplex PCR, and its TCRdb copy is limited to in-frame clones, with some not included. The data contain 200,000 to 250,000 clones, around three quarters of them seen just once; the ten biggest clones take up 7.2%. The sequenced sample consisted of peripheral blood. The receptors derive from a woman between 70 and 85 years old with acute or convalescent COVID-19. Each CDR3 is given with its conserved first and last residue. Each record gives: CDR3 DNA, CDR3 protein, V gene, clone size, J gene, D gene. D genes are given only for firm matches. Not every row has a clone size; where given, it reads once, few, many or a size class.

CDR3 DNA: TGTGCCAGCAGCCCTATGGGGACAGGGAGGTACGAGCAGTACTTC
CDR3 protein: CASSPMGTGRYEQYF
V gene: TRBV7-8
clone size: once
J gene: TRBJ2-7
D gene: TRBD1

CDR3 DNA: TGCGCCAGCGGGGACAGCATGAACACTGAAGCTTTCTTT
CDR3 protein: CASGDSMNTEAFF
V gene: TRBV10-2
clone size: once
J gene: TRBJ1-1
D gene: TRBD1

CDR3 DNA: TGTGCCAGCAGCCAAGTCCACAGGGGAGCCTACGAGCAGTACTTC
CDR3 protein: CASSQVHRGAYEQYF
V gene: TRBV3-1/TRBV3-2
clone size: .
J gene: TRBJ2-7
D gene: TRBD1

CDR3 DNA: TGTGCCAGCAGCCGGGGACAGGGGACGACAGATACGCAGTATTTT
CDR3 protein: CASSRGQGTTDTQYF
V gene: TRBV7-3
clone size: .
J gene: TRBJ2-3
D gene: TRBD1

CDR3 DNA: TGTGCCAGTAGTATGCGGGCTAGTCTAGAGACCCAGTACTTC
CDR3 protein: CASSMRASLETQYF
V gene: TRBV19
clone size: .
J gene: TRBJ2-5
D gene: .

CDR3 DNA: TGCGCCAGCAGCTCCGGACAGGGTCTCACAGATACGCAGTATTTT
CDR3 protein: CASSSGQGLTDTQYF
V gene: TRBV5-1
clone size: medium-sized
J gene: TRBJ2-3
D gene: TRBD1

CDR3 DNA: TGTGCCAGCCAAGCGGGGGACACAGATACGCAGTATTTT
CDR3 protein: CASQAGDTDTQYF
V gene: TRBV9
clone size: .
J gene: TRBJ2-3
D gene: TRBD2

CDR3 DNA: TGTGCCAGCACCCGAAGCTCCAACTATGGCTACACCTTC
CDR3 protein: CASTRSSNYGYTF
V gene: TRBV6-5
clone size: .
J gene: TRBJ1-2
D gene: .

CDR3 DNA: TGTGCCAGCTCACCACAGGCGACAGGGGGCCAAGAGACCCAGTACTTC
CDR3 protein: CASSPQATGGQETQYF
V gene: TRBV18
clone size: .
J gene: TRBJ2-5
D gene: TRBD1

CDR3 DNA: TGTGCCAGTAGTATAGCTAGCGGGGGCGAGACCCAGTACTTC
CDR3 protein: CASSIASGGETQYF
V gene: TRBV19
clone size: once
J gene: TRBJ2-5
D gene: TRBD2

CDR3 DNA: TGTGCCAGCGCGGCGGGACAGTTCTACGAGCAGTACTTC
CDR3 protein: CASAAGQFYEQYF
V gene: TRBV19
clone size: once
J gene: TRBJ2-7
D gene: .

CDR3 DNA: TGTGCCAGCAGCCGCGGACAGCCAAATTCACCCCTCCACTTT
CDR3 protein: CASSRGQPNSPLHF
V gene: TRBV7-9
clone size: once
J gene: TRBJ1-6
D gene: .

CDR3 DNA: TGTGCCAGCCGACTGGATAATAATTCACCCCTCCACTTT
CDR3 protein: CASRLDNNSPLHF
V gene: TRBV6-5
clone size: once
J gene: TRBJ1-6
D gene: .

CDR3 DNA: TGCGCCCGCAGAATGGGCCGTAGCTACAATGAGCAGTTCTTC
CDR3 protein: CARRMGRSYNEQFF
V gene: TRBV10-1
clone size: .
J gene: TRBJ2-1
D gene: .

CDR3 DNA: TGTGCCAGCAGCGTAGAGGTTGGGGGCGTTCCCCTCCACTTT
CDR3 protein: CASSVEVGGVPLHF
V gene: TRBV9
clone size: .
J gene: TRBJ1-6
D gene: .

CDR3 DNA: TGTGCCAGCTCCCCCGGATCTAGCGGGGAGACCTACACAGATACGCAGTATTTT
CDR3 protein: CASSPGSSGETYTDTQYF
V gene: TRBV18
clone size: .
J gene: TRBJ2-3
D gene: TRBD2

CDR3 DNA: TGTGCCAGCAGCCCCAGGACAGTCACGCAGTATTTT
CDR3 protein: CASSPRTVTQYF
V gene: TRBV11-2
clone size: .
J gene: TRBJ2-3
D gene: .

CDR3 DNA: TGTGCCAGCAGCTTGACAAACACTGAAGCTTTCTTT
CDR3 protein: CASSLTNTEAFF
V gene: TRBV7-9
clone size: .
J gene: TRBJ1-1
D gene: .

CDR3 DNA: TGTGCCAGCAGCTTAGCCGGGACAGAGGGAGAGACCCAGTACTTC
CDR3 protein: CASSLAGTEGETQYF
V gene: TRBV7-2
clone size: .
J gene: TRBJ2-5
D gene: TRBD1

CDR3 DNA: TGTGCCAGTAGTATTACAGGGGGCGCCGACTCCTACGAGCAGTACTTC
CDR3 protein: CASSITGGADSYEQYF
V gene: TRBV19
clone size: .
J gene: TRBJ2-7
D gene: TRBD1

CDR3 DNA: TGTGCCACCAGACCCCCGGGACTAGGTCCAGATACGCAGTATTTT
CDR3 protein: CATRPPGLGPDTQYF
V gene: TRBV24-1
clone size: .
J gene: TRBJ2-3
D gene: TRBD2

CDR3 DNA: TGTGCCAGCAGCCACACCGGACAGGGAAGCACTGAAGCTTTCTTT
CDR3 protein: CASSHTGQGSTEAFF
V gene: TRBV3-1/TRBV3-2
clone size: .
J gene: TRBJ1-1
D gene: TRBD1

CDR3 DNA: TGCAGCGTCACCGACACCGGCCCCTATGGCTACACCTTC
CDR3 protein: CSVTDTGPYGYTF
V gene: TRBV29-1
clone size: .
J gene: TRBJ1-2
D gene: .

CDR3 DNA: TGTGCCACCAGTGACGCTCGGACAGCTTGGGGGGAGACCCAGTACTTC
CDR3 protein: CATSDARTAWGETQYF
V gene: TRBV24-1
clone size: few
J gene: TRBJ2-5
D gene: .

CDR3 DNA: TGTGCCAGCAGTGAAGAGGGGCTGAACACTGAAGCTTTCTTT
CDR3 protein: CASSEEGLNTEAFF
V gene: TRBV6-1
clone size: .
J gene: TRBJ1-1
D gene: .

CDR3 DNA: TGCGCCAGCAGCTTGGGGGACTTTAACTATGGCTACACCTTC
CDR3 protein: CASSLGDFNYGYTF
V gene: TRBV5-1
clone size: .
J gene: TRBJ1-2
D gene: .

CDR3 DNA: TGTGCCAGCAGCCAGGACAGGTCTAATGAAAAACTGTTTTTT
CDR3 protein: CASSQDRSNEKLFF
V gene: TRBV7-9
clone size: .
J gene: TRBJ1-4
D gene: TRBD1

CDR3 DNA: TGTGCCTGGAAGGGGACAGACTATGGCTACACCTTC
CDR3 protein: CAWKGTDYGYTF
V gene: TRBV30
clone size: .
J gene: TRBJ1-2
D gene: TRBD1